The present T cell receptor (beta chain) was sequenced within a study of vaccination effects on CD4 cells after COVID-19. Per the germline V gene, CDR1 is LGHNA and CDR2 is YNFKEQ. This CDR3 contains 14 residues. Between the trimmed V and J ends, which lost 0 bases and 8 bases, there was a span of 13 bases. Produced via immunoSEQ multiplex PCR; TCRdb's table is partial and in-frame only. The table lists around 50,000 clones, about 76% of them singletons. Details on this clone: The antigen is not known.

Researchers isolated CD4+ T cells once approximately 10 days of culture had elapsed. Documented for the person is a PCR-confirmed SARS-CoV-2 infection occurring between March and December 2020. Every participant took two doses of the BNT162b2 or mRNA-1273 vaccine. The chain combines TRBV4-2 with TRBJ1-2, with a weak D call TRBD1 (5 bases). This receptor was obtained from a human donor who had a prior SARS-CoV-2 infection. This specimen was CD4+ T cells from PBMCs cultured without peptide, taken after COVID-19 vaccination. In nucleotides, the CDR3 is TGTGCCAGCAGCCAAGAGAGGGGAGGGCGCGGCTACACCTTC. Encoded protein: CASSQERGGRGYTF.